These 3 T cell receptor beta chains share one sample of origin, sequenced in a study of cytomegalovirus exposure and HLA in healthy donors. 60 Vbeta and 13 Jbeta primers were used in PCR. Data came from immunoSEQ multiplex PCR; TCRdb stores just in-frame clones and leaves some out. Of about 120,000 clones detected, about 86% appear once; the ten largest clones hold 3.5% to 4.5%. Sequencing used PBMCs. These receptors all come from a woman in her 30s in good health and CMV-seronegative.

This CDR3 is CASSLAGLAGSPYEQYF. In DNA, the CDR3 is TGTGCCAGCAGTTTAGCGGGACTAGCGGGGAGTCCCTACGAGCAGTACTTC. This chain joins TRBV28 and TRBJ2-7, with 13 bases identical to TRBD2. Trimming removed 2 bases from V and 2 bases from J; junction bases left unmatched: 6. This CDR3 region has 17 residues. The germline V gene encodes CDR1 MDHEN and CDR2 SYDVKM.

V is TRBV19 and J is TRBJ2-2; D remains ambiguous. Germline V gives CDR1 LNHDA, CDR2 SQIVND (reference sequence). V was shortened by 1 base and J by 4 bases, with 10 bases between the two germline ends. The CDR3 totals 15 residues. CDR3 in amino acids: CASSIGQVFTGELFF. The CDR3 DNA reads TGTGCCAGTAGTATAGGTCAGGTCTTCACCGGGGAGCTGTTTTTT.

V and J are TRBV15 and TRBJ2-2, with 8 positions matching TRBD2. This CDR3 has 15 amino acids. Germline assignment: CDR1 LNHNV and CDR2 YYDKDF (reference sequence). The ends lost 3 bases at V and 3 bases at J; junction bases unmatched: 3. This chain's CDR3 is CATSRTGGDTGELFF. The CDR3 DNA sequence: TGTGCCACCAGCAGGACGGGGGGGGACACCGGGGAGCTGTTTTTT.